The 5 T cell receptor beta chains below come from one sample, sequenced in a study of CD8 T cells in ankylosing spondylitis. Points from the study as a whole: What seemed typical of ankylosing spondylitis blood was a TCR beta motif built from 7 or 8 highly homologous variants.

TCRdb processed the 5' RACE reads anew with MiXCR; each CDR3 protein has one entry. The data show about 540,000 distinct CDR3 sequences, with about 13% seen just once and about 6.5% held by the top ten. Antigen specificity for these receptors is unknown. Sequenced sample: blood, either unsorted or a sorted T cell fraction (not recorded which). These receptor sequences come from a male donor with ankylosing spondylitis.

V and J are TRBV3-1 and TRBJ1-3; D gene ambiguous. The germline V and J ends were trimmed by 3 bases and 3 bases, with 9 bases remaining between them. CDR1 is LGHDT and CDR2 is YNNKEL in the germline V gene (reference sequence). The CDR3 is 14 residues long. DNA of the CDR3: TGTGCCAGCAGCCAGGCTAATGATGGAAACACCATATATTTT. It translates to CASSQANDGNTIYF.

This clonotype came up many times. In nucleotides, the CDR3 is TGTGCCAGCAGAACGGGACTAGCGGGCTCCTACGAGCAGTACTTC. It encodes CASRTGLAGSYEQYF. V and J are TRBV12-3 or TRBV12-4 and TRBJ2-7; 12 bases map to TRBD2. V dropped 6 bases and J dropped 0; count of bases not matched to a gene: 3. CDR3 length: 15 amino acids.

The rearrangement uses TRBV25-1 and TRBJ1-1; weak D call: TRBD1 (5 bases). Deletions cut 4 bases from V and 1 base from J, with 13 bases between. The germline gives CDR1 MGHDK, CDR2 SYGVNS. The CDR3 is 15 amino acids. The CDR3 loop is CASSAWGVANTEAFF. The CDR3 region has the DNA TGTGCCAGCAGTGCCTGGGGGGTCGCGAACACTGAAGCTTTCTTT. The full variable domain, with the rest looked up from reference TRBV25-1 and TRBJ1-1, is EADIYQTPRYLVIGTGKKITLECSQTMGHDKMYWYQQDPGMELHLIHYSYGVNSTEKGDLSSESTVSRIRTEHFPLTLESARPSHTSQYLCASSAWGVANTEAFFGQGTRLTVV.

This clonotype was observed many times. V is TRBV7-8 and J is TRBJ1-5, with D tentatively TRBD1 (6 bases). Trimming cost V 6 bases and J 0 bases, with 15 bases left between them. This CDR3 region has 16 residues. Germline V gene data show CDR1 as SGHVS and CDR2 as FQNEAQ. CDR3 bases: TGTGCCAGCAGTTCCTTAGGGGGGAATAGCAATCAGCCCCAGCATTTT. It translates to CASSSLGGNSNQPQHF. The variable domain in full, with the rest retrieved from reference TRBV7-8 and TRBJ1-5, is GAGVSQSPRYKVAKRGQDVALRCDPISGHVSLFWYQQALGQGPEFLTYFQNEAQLDKSGLPSDRFFAERPEGSVSTLKIQRTQQEDSAVYLCASSSLGGNSNQPQHFGDGTRLSIL.

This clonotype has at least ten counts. CDR3 protein: CASSFLPYQETQYF. The CDR3 DNA reads TGTGCCAGCAGTTTTCTCCCGTACCAAGAGACCCAGTACTTC. The chain couples TRBV12-3 or TRBV12-4 to TRBJ2-5; no clear D. Trimming stripped 3 bases from V and 0 bases from J, with 8 bases between. The CDR3 is 14 residues long.